This TCR beta chain was observed in a study of cytomegalovirus exposure and HLA in healthy donors. Whole-study results and caveats: Testing in vitro showed a few CMV-associated chains specific for CMV antigens. Association with HLA alleles at 0.05 false discovery rate was found for 17,000 or so TCR beta sequences in a later analysis.

The V gene lost 8 bases and the J gene lost 4 bases, with 11 bases spanning the gap. This CDR3 has 12 residues. The germline V gene has CDR1 SGHNT and CDR2 YYREEE (reference sequence). Details on this clone: Its antigen is unidentified.

Primers: 60 Vbeta forward and 13 Jbeta reverse. Profiled with immunoSEQ multiplex PCR; TCRdb holds only in-frame clones, not every one. The sample holds roughly 140,000 clones, around 84% seen once. This rearrangement joins TRBV5-4 to TRBJ2-3; D is unresolved. The sequenced material came from PBMCs. This TCR derives from a young woman in good health and CMV-seronegative. CDR3 loop: CASYTSADTQYF. CDR3 coding DNA: TGTGCCAGTTACACCAGTGCAGATACGCAGTATTTT.